These 29 T cell receptor beta chains came from one sample sequenced in a study of blood T cells in healthy people across ages. With a J-beta primer mix and a sample-barcoded 5' primer, a second PCR ran 7 to 11 cycles. TCRdb passed the 5' RACE reads through MiXCR, listing each CDR3 protein once. The sample holds about 800,000 distinct CDR3 sequences; 20% to 30% are singletons and the top ten take approximately 3.7%. The same sample was also studied in work on T cells of mothers and their children.

The sequenced sample was blood. Receptors were obtained from a boy younger than 18 in good health.

A few counts support this clonotype. The CDR3 sequence: CASSSPGAGNEQFF. The CDR3 DNA follows: TGTGCCAGCAGCTCCCCGGGGGCCGGCAATGAGCAGTTCTTC. This rearrangement joins TRBV28 to TRBJ2-1; perhaps D is TRBD1 or TRBD2 (6 bases each). The germline V gene encodes CDR1 MDHEN and CDR2 SYDVKM. This CDR3 has 14 amino acids. V was pared by 6 bases and J by 6 bases, with 15 bases between.

V and J are TRBV11-2 and TRBJ2-2, with TRBD2 as a possible D gene (6 bases). The CDR3 runs to 17 residues. Trimming took 0 bases from V and 1 from J, leaving 12 bases between them. Germline CDR1 is SGHAT and CDR2 is FQNNGV. The CDR3 reads CASSLDQLAWNTGELFF. DNA for the CDR3: TGTGCCAGCAGCTTAGATCAACTAGCCTGGAACACCGGGGAGCTGTTTTTT.

The V call is TRBV5-1, the J call TRBJ2-5; tentatively, D is TRBD1 or TRBD2 (5 bases each). CDR1 is SGHRS and CDR2 is YFSETQ in the germline V gene. V was pared by 4 bases and J by 2 bases, with 12 bases between. There are 14 residues in the CDR3. The CDR3 loop is CASSKGDAQETQYF. The CDR3 DNA is TGCGCCAGCAGCAAAGGGGACGCACAAGAGACCCAGTACTTC. Complete variable domain (other parts from reference TRBV5-1 and TRBJ2-5): KAGVTQTPRYLIKTRGQQVTLSCSPISGHRSVSWYQQTPGQGLQFLFEYFSETQRNKGNFPGRFSGRQFSNSRSEMNVSTLELGDSALYLCASSKGDAQETQYFGPGTRLLVL.

This clonotype was seen a few times. V and J are TRBV12-3 or TRBV12-4 and TRBJ1-6, with TRBD1 as a possible D gene (5 bases). The CDR3 sequence is 15 residues long. Trimming removed 6 bases at V and 8 bases at J, with 17 bases between. CDR3 in amino acids: CASSSPRGLHSPLHF. The DNA for the CDR3 is TGTGCCAGCAGCTCCCCCCGGGGCCTGCATTCACCCCTCCACTTT.

This rearrangement joins TRBV2 to TRBJ1-1, with no clear D. There are 13 residues in the CDR3. V dropped 3 bases and J dropped 4 bases, with 9 bases sitting between them. Germline-derived CDR1 and CDR2 are SNHLY and FYNNEI. In DNA form, the CDR3 reads TGTGCCAGCAGTGATTCGGGGTTCACTGAAGCTTTCTTT. Encoded protein: CASSDSGFTEAFF.

This clonotype has just a few counts. The chain links TRBV11-1 to TRBJ1-6, with no clear D. V dropped 4 bases and J dropped 5 bases, with 9 bases sitting between them. In germline, CDR1 is SGHAT, CDR2 FQDESV (reference sequence). This CDR3 spans 14 amino acids. This CDR3 reads CASSSSGNNSPLHF. The CDR3 DNA reads as TGTGCCAGCAGCTCTTCCGGCAATAATTCACCCCTCCACTTT.

In DNA, the CDR3 is TGTGCCAGCAGCGTAGGGACAGGGGTGAACATTCAGTACTTC. Its translation: CASSVGTGVNIQYF. The chain is built from TRBV9 and TRBJ2-4, with 9 bases identical to TRBD1. CDR3 length: 14 amino acids. The germline gives CDR1 SGDLS, CDR2 YYNGEE. Trimming removed 0 bases from V and 7 bases from J; junction bases left unmatched: 2. Full variable domain (remainder filled in from reference TRBV9 and TRBJ2-4): DSGVTQTPKHLITATGQRVTLRCSPRSGDLSVYWYQQSLDQGLQFLIQYYNGEERAKGNILERFSAQQFPDLHSELNLSSLELGDSALYFCASSVGTGVNIQYFGAGTRLSVL.

This clonotype was counted a few times. V is TRBV6-1 and J is TRBJ2-3; maybe TRBD1 (6 bases). V lost 2 bases and J 4 bases, leaving 13 bases between the germline ends. Germline V gene lookup returns CDR1 MNHNS and CDR2 SASEGT. The CDR3 length is 15 residues. The CDR3 DNA sequence: TGTGCCAGCAGTGAAAGGTTGGCAGGGGCAGATACGCAGTATTTT. Translating it yields CASSERLAGADTQYF.

V gene TRBV28 combines with J gene TRBJ1-5; 8 bases align to TRBD1. The trim removed 3 bases at V and 4 bases at J, leaving 8 bases unmatched. The V gene's germline CDR1 is MDHEN and CDR2 SYDVKM. CDR3 length: 16 amino acids. Here the CDR3 DNA reads TGTGCCAGCAGTTTTTGGACAGGGTTGCGGAATCAGCCCCAGCATTTT. Its protein is CASSFWTGLRNQPQHF.

J is TRBJ1-4 and V is TRBV4-3, with D maybe TRBD1 (6 bases). The CDR3 totals 17 residues. The V end lost 0 bases, the J end lost 3 bases, and 14 bases lay between the germline ends. Germline V CDR1 and CDR2: LGHNA, YSLEER. The CDR3 nucleotides are TGCGCCAGCAGCCAAGAGAGGGGGATTGGTCCTAATGAAAAACTGTTTTTT. This codes for CASSQERGIGPNEKLFF.

There are a few counts of this clonotype. The V gene is TRBV3-1, the J gene TRBJ1-2; 7 bases are a match to TRBD1. V shed 6 bases, J shed 7 bases, and the junction held 11 bases outside the gene matches. The germline V gene has CDR1 LGHDT and CDR2 YNNKEL (reference sequence). The CDR3 length is 14 residues. CDR3 coding DNA: TGTGCCAGCAGACAGCAGGGGGGGATAAGTGGCTACACCTTC. This codes for CASRQQGGISGYTF.

The V call is TRBV24-1, the J call TRBJ2-3, with TRBD2 matching over 10 bases. J gave up 4 bases and V 4 bases, and 7 bases lay outside the gene matches. The V gene's germline CDR1 is KGHDR and CDR2 SFDVKD. The CDR3 runs to 16 residues. The CDR3 loop reads CATSEPSGRAADTQYF. For the CDR3, the DNA is TGTGCCACCAGTGAACCTAGCGGGAGAGCGGCAGATACGCAGTATTTT.

The chain combines TRBV4-1 with TRBJ2-1, with a tentative D call TRBD2 (5 bases). V was trimmed by 4 bases and J by 0 bases, leaving 10 bases between them. From germline, CDR1 is MGHRA and CDR2 YSYEKL. The length of the CDR3 is 15 residues. CDR3 bases: TGCGCCAGCAGCCCTGAGGGAATCTCCTACAATGAGCAGTTCTTC. Amino acid sequence: CASSPEGISYNEQFF.

There are many counts of this clonotype. The chain is built from TRBV15 and TRBJ2-1, with TRBD1 as a possible D gene (6 bases). The CDR3 consists of 16 residues. V lost 0 bases and J lost 4, with 13 bases in between. Germline CDR1 and CDR2: LNHNV and YYDKDF (reference sequence). The CDR3 DNA reads TGTGCCACCAGCAGAGATCGTGGGGGCCTTTACAATGAGCAGTTCTTC. It yields the protein CATSRDRGGLYNEQFF.

The sample holds a few counts of this clonotype. The chain has TRBV7-8 and TRBJ2-5, with D maybe TRBD2 (5 bases). The CDR3 runs 15 residues. Trimming stripped 1 base from V and 5 bases from J, with 14 bases between. The germline gives CDR1 SGHVS, CDR2 FQNEAQ. The CDR3 sequence: CASSLGTSSEETQYF. The CDR3 nucleotides read TGTGCCAGCAGCTTAGGGACCAGTAGCGAGGAGACCCAGTACTTC.

This clonotype was counted only a few times. The chain carries TRBV7-9 and TRBJ2-7; 9 bases are shared with TRBD1. There are 18 residues in the CDR3. Germline V gene sequence: CDR1 SEHNR, CDR2 FQNEAQ (reference sequence). The J segment lost 1 base and the V segment lost 5 bases, leaving 15 bases of the junction unmatched. CDR3 bases: TGTGCCAGCAGCGGTTCCGTCCTCAAGGGACAGGGTTCCTACGAGCAGTACTTC. This sequence encodes CASSGSVLKGQGSYEQYF.

V is TRBV4-1 and J is TRBJ2-5; weak D call: TRBD1 (6 bases). TRBJ2-7 explains the end of the DNA better; the J call may be wrong. The CDR3 consists of 15 residues. Germline V gene sequence: CDR1 MGHRA, CDR2 YSYEKL. CDR3 protein: CASSQESRTDYEQYF. In nucleotides, the CDR3 is TGCGCCAGCAGCCAAGAGAGTCGGACAGACTACGAGCAGTACTTC.

This clonotype was found a few times. This sequence joins TRBV7-9 and TRBJ2-3; a possible D gene is TRBD1 (6 bases). This CDR3 is built from 14 residues. Trimming left V 6 bases short and J 5 bases short, with 15 bases between. Germline CDR1 reads SEHNR; CDR2 reads FQNEAQ (reference sequence). The CDR3 DNA sequence: TGTGCCAGCAGGATGGGCAGGGGCGGAGATACGCAGTATTTT. Translating gives CASRMGRGGDTQYF.

The rearrangement links TRBV28 to TRBJ2-4; D is unresolved. The ends were cut back, 3 bases at V and 2 bases at J, with 8 bases in the middle. The germline gives CDR1 MDHEN, CDR2 SYDVKM. The CDR3 is 14 amino acids. The CDR3 sequence: CASSFRLPKNIQYF. CDR3 nucleotide sequence: TGTGCCAGCAGTTTTAGACTTCCCAAAAACATTCAGTACTTC.

V is TRBV19 and J is TRBJ1-1; 10 bases line up with TRBD1. This CDR3 has 11 residues. CDR1 and CDR2 (germline): LNHDA, SQIVND (reference sequence). Trimming at V came to 7 bases and at J to 12 bases, leaving 5 bases not matched to a gene. For the CDR3, the DNA is TGTGCCAGTACCAAGGACAGGGGGACTTTCTTT. Translating it yields CASTKDRGTFF.

V usage is TRBV29-1 and J usage is TRBJ1-1, with D uncertain. Germline CDR1 SQVTM, CDR2 ANQGSEA. The V gene lost 7 bases and the J gene lost 0 bases, with 12 bases spanning the gap. CDR3 length: 13 residues. DNA of the CDR3: TGCAGCGACGGGGTACAGATGAACACTGAAGCTTTCTTT. Translating it yields CSDGVQMNTEAFF.

This clonotype was seen a few times. The chain uses TRBV4-1 and TRBJ1-2, with D perhaps matching TRBD1 (5 bases). V was clipped by 1 base and J by 8 bases, with 14 bases between them. The germline gives CDR1 MGHRA, CDR2 YSYEKL. The CDR3 is 14 amino acids. The CDR3 sequence is CASSQAVGAGGYTF. CDR3 coding DNA: TGCGCCAGCAGCCAAGCGGTTGGGGCAGGAGGCTACACCTTC.

This clonotype was observed a few times. The rearrangement links TRBV25-1 to TRBJ1-2; D may be TRBD1 (5 bases). Germline V gene data show CDR1 as MGHDK and CDR2 as SYGVNS. This CDR3 is built from 14 residues. The V end lost 6 bases, the J end lost 6 bases, and 17 bases lay between the germline ends. The CDR3 is CASSPAGGTDGYTF. DNA for the CDR3: TGTGCCAGCAGCCCCGCCGGGGGGACGGATGGCTACACCTTC.

This clonotype was observed a handful of times. The V gene is TRBV19, the J gene TRBJ2-7, with 8 bases lining up with TRBD2. V lost 5 bases to trimming and J lost 3 bases; unmatched junction nucleotides: 6. The CDR3 has 14 residues. Germline values: CDR1 LNHDA, CDR2 SQIVND (reference sequence). CDR3 coding DNA: TGTGCCAGTAGTCCCGCTGCGGGGGGCTACGAGCAGTACTTC. It specifies CASSPAAGGYEQYF.

In this sample, this clonotype turned up a few times. The chain has TRBV7-8 and TRBJ2-3; possibly TRBD1 for D (6 bases). The CDR3 has 13 amino acids. V was cut by 7 bases and J by 14 bases, with 22 bases left in between. CDR1 is SGHVS, CDR2 FQNEAQ, per germline. CDR3 coding DNA: TGTGCCAGCACTCTTAGGACCGGGACACCTTCGTATTTT. Residues: CASTLRTGTPSYF.

V usage is TRBV6-1 and J usage is TRBJ1-5; D gene unclear. The germline V gene has CDR1 MNHNS and CDR2 SASEGT. The CDR3 sequence is 12 residues long. V lost 1 base to trimming and J lost 14 bases, with 12 bases between them. CDR3 coding DNA: TGTGCCAGCAGTGAAGACTGGAGACCAAAGCATTTT. This translates into CASSEDWRPKHF.

This chain joins TRBV29-1 and TRBJ2-5; the D gene is possibly TRBD1 (5 bases). The DNA end lines up better with TRBJ2-7; the J call may be wrong. This CDR3 contains 14 residues. In germline, CDR1 is SQVTM, CDR2 ANQGSEA. As DNA, the CDR3 is TGCAGCGTTGACCGTACAGGAATGGGGTACGAGCAGTACTTC. Protein sequence: CSVDRTGMGYEQYF.

The V call is TRBV3-1, the J call TRBJ2-5, with 10 bases matching TRBD2. The closer fit of TRBJ2-1 to the DNA end suggests the J call may be wrong. CDR3 size: 15 residues. The germline V gene encodes CDR1 LGHDT and CDR2 YNNKEL (reference sequence). The CDR3 bases are TGTGCCAGCAGCCGACCGGGACTAGCGTCAAATGAGCAGTTCTTC. Encoded protein: CASSRPGLASNEQFF.

The rearrangement uses TRBV7-2 and TRBJ1-5; no clear D. The CDR3 runs 15 residues. Germline loops: CDR1 SGHTA, CDR2 FQGNSA. V shed 5 bases and J shed 6 bases, with 17 bases lying between them. The CDR3 loop is CASSPGPATGQPQHF. CDR3 sequence (DNA): TGTGCCAGCAGCCCCGGGCCGGCTACGGGTCAGCCCCAGCATTTT.